This TCR beta chain appears in the sequencing data of a study of T cells in Graves' hyperthyroidism and ophthalmopathy (dated by TCRdb to between 2018 and 2020). Regarding the complete study: Peripheral blood samples were taken at the time of initial diagnosis, prior to any treatment. TCR V-J signatures able to tell the groups apart were searched for in a discovery cohort of about a hundred patients, of whom over 40 had Graves' ophthalmopathy and roughly 57 had stable Graves' hyperthyroidism. Prospective prediction of ophthalmopathy was tested in an independent validation cohort of fewer than 20 hyperthyroidism patients and 15 to 17 patients who later progressed to ophthalmopathy. For training and testing, the 100 or so patients in the discovery cohort were randomly divided in a 7:3 ratio. In several Graves' hyperthyroidism patients, the study also compared T-cell repertoires from thyroid tissue with T-cell repertoires from blood. Once sampling was done, hyperthyroidism patients were given methimazole at a starting dose of 30 mg daily, whereas ophthalmopathy patients were given high-dose intravenous methylprednisolone. TCR Vbeta CDR3 sequencing of approximately 140 peripheral blood samples (43 ophthalmopathy, over 70 hyperthyroidism and approximately 17 progressor patients) is reported in the paper.

Amplification of TCR beta CDR3 regions was carried out from RNA transcripts. The TCR CDR3 was subjected to a first round of RT-PCR using the HTBI primer set and the Qiagen OneStep RT-PCR kit. Libraries were constructed in a second round of multiplex PCR, after which size selection and purification were performed. The libraries were sequenced on an Illumina HiSeq2000 using paired-end 100 bp reads. Under the source paper's analysis protocol: SOAPnuke was used to process the raw data, with reads discarded if the reads contained adapters or uncalled bases, had a mean Phred below 15, or lacked an exact constant-primer or identifier match. High-quality paired reads were merged with COPE v1.2.5, and unique nucleotide sequences were defined as clonotypes. MiTCR v1.1 was used to align clonotypes to the IMGT TRBV, TRBD and TRBJ reference segments. Analysis was restricted to V-J combinations with a frequency above 0.0001, which covered roughly 99% of repertoires. A TCS score was defined as the ratio of F50 (clonal expansion) to E x V (chaos), with BLOSUM62-based TCRdist applied between CDR3 peptides within each V-J. Welch's t-statistics and random forest reduced roughly 530 V-J features to 13, which were used in a naive Bayes classifier (R e1071). Using fastp at Q25 and MiXCR, TCRdb reprocessed the public reads and kept productive beta chains. A single entry per CDR3 protein holds the most common genes and DNA from its merged rows. For this entry, the V and J calls and clone size follow TCRdb and not the study's own pipeline. For this sample the table gives nearly 110,000 distinct CDR3 sequences, of which roughly 15% were detected only once. The top ten clonotypes cover 35% to 45% of the sample.

The trim is 2 bases for V and 0 bases for J, with a gap of 20 bases between the germline ends. Including cysteine and phenylalanine, the CDR3 has 20 amino acids. Only the CDR3 part of the read is kept: 60 bases, read in frame from the first base. Sequences KGHSH (CDR1) and LQKENI (CDR2) are obtained from the germline V gene. Stable Graves' hyperthyroidism was defined as the absence of progression to ophthalmopathy over 18 months of follow-up. Hyperthyroidism patients were newly diagnosed, had a disease duration of under 2 months, and were aged 18 to 65 years. Exclusion was applied to patients with uncontrolled infections, other autoimmune diseases, pregnancy or lactation. Clinical symptoms, serum thyroxine and TRAb, thyroid ultrasound, and orbital computed tomography formed the basis for the diagnoses. PBMCs were separated from approximately 9.9 ml of fresh peripheral blood using Ficoll-Paque density gradient centrifugation. Total RNA was extracted using Trizol reagent, and RNA quality was assessed on an Agilent 2100 Bioanalyzer.

Concerning this clonotype: Its antigen specificity is not known. No clone much larger than this one lies a single base away; base qualities are absent.

The research as a whole found: During validation, the model predicted progression to ophthalmopathy a median of about 6.5 months ahead of onset, with more than 55% sensitivity and roughly 75% specificity. No statistical method was used to set the sample size in advance, and investigators knew the group allocation. In cross-validation, a model built on a 13 V-J signature told ophthalmopathy apart from stable hyperthyroidism with approximately 91% sensitivity and approximately 81% specificity, and in testing the same model reached 80%/75%. Most expanded thyroid clonotypes (frequency above 0.001) were also detected in blood, suggesting blood repertoires may reflect thyroid immune responses.

The chain uses TRBV18 and TRBJ2-6; perhaps TRBD1 is the D gene, with 5 bases matching. The sequenced material came from blood. This TCR was recovered from a woman in her forties or fifties with Graves' hyperthyroidism. CDR3 reads: CASSPRLGFDSPSGANVLTF. The DNA reads as follows: TGTGCCAGCTCACCAAGATTAGGTTTTGACAGCCCCTCTGGGGCCAACGTCCTGACTTTC.